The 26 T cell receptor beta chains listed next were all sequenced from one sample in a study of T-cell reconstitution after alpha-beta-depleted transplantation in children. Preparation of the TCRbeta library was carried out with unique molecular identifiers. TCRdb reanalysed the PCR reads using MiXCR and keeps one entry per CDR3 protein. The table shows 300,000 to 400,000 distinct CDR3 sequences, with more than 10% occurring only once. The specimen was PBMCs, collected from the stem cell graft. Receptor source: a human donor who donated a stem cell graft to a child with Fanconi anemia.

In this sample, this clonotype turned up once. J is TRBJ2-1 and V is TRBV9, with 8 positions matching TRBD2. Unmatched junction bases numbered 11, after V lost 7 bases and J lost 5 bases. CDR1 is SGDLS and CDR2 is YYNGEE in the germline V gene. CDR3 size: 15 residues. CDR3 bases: TGTGCCAGCGCCCCCGGGGGGGTCCTCAACAATGAGCAGTTCTTC. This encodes CASAPGGVLNNEQFF.

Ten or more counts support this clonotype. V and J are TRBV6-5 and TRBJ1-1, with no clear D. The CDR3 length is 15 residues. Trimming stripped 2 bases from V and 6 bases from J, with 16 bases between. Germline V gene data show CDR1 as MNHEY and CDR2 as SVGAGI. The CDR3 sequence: CASSYPGGFGAEAFF. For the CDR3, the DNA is TGTGCCAGCAGTTACCCTGGAGGATTTGGGGCTGAAGCTTTCTTT.

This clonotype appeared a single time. The chain's CDR3 is CASSPSAGGRTGELFF. Written as DNA, the CDR3 is TGTGCCAGCAGTCCCTCCGCGGGAGGGCGCACCGGGGAGCTGTTTTTT. The chain couples TRBV28 to TRBJ2-2; 9 bases are a match to TRBD2. From germline, CDR1 is MDHEN and CDR2 SYDVKM. Germline trimming cut 5 bases from V and 4 bases from J; bases unmatched to any gene: 8. The CDR3 is made up of 16 amino acids.

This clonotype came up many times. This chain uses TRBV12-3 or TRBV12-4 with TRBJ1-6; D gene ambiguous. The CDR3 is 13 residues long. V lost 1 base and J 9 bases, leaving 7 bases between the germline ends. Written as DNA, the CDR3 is TGTGCCAGCAGTTTAGAATTGAGTTCACCCCTCCACTTT. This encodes CASSLELSSPLHF.

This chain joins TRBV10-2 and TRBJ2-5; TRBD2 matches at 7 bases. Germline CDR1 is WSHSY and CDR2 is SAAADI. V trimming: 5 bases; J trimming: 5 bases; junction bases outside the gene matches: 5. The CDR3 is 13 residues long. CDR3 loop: CASSRGVLETQYF. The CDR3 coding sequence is TGCGCCAGCAGTCGGGGGGTCTTGGAGACCCAGTACTTC.

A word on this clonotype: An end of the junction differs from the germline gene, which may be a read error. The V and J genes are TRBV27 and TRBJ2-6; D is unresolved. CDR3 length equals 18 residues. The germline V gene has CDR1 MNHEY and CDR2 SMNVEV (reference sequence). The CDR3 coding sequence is TGTGCCAGCCGTTTTCAGTCTGTCGGCTTATCTGGGGCCAACGTCCTGACTTTC. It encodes CASRFQSVGLSGANVLTF.

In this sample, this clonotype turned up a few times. The CDR3 protein is CASSLEGIYPYEQYV. CDR3 sequence (DNA): TGTGCCAGCAGCTTAGAGGGAATCTACCCCTACGAGCAGTACGTC. This sequence joins TRBV7-4 and TRBJ2-7; D uncertain. The V and J ends lost 1 base and 2 bases respectively, with 12 bases between them. This CDR3 contains 15 residues. From germline, CDR1 is SGHVT and CDR2 SQSDAQ.

CDR3: CASTMASSTINEQFF. In DNA, the CDR3 is TGTGCCAGCACGATGGCTTCCTCGACGATCAATGAGCAGTTCTTC. The chain carries TRBV12-3 or TRBV12-4 and TRBJ2-1; D uncertain. V was trimmed by 7 bases and J by 6 bases, leaving 19 bases between them. The length of the CDR3 is 15 residues.

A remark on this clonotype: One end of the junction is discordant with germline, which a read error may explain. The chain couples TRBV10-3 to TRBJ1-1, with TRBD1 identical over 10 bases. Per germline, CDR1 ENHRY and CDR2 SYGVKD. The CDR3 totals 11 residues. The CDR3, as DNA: TGTGCCATCAGACCCGACAGGGGGCTTCTCTTT. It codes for CAIRPDRGLLF.

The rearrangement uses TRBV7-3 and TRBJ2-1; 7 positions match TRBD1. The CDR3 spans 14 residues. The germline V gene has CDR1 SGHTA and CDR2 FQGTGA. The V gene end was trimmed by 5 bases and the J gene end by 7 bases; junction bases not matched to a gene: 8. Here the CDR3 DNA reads TGTGCCAGCAGCAATCCGGGACAGACGAATGAGCAGTTCTTC. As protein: CASSNPGQTNEQFF.

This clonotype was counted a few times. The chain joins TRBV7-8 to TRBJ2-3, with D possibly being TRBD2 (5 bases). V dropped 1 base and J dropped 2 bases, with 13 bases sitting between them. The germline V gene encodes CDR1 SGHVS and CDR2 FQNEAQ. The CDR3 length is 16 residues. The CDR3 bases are TGTGCCAGCAGCTTAGATGGAGGTGTCTTCACAGATACGCAGTATTTT. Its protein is CASSLDGGVFTDTQYF.

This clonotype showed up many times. The CDR3 sequence: CASIIRGDTQYF. The CDR3 coding sequence is TGTGCCAGCATCATAAGGGGAGATACGCAGTATTTT. This chain uses TRBV2 with TRBJ2-3; the D gene is possibly TRBD1 (5 bases). V shed 7 bases and J shed 5 bases, with 10 bases lying between them. Germline CDR1 and CDR2: SNHLY and FYNNEI. This CDR3 contains 12 residues.

The CDR3 nucleotides are TGCAGTGCTAGACAGGACCTCCAAGAGACCCAGTACTTC. Amino acids: CSARQDLQETQYF. The J gene is TRBJ2-5, the V gene TRBV20-1; the D is unclear. Trimming removed 2 bases from V and 1 base from J, with 8 bases in between. CDR1 is DFQATT, CDR2 SNEGSKA, per germline (reference sequence). The CDR3 totals 13 residues.

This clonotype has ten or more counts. As DNA, the CDR3 is TGTGCCAGCAGCTCCATGATGGGGGGCTCCCATGAGCAGTTCTTC. This codes for CASSSMMGGSHEQFF. V gene TRBV6-5 combines with J gene TRBJ2-1; D might be TRBD1 or TRBD2, each matching 6 bases. V lost 6 bases and J 8 bases, leaving 20 bases between the germline ends. CDR1 is MNHEY and CDR2 is SVGAGI in the germline V gene. The CDR3 runs 15 residues.

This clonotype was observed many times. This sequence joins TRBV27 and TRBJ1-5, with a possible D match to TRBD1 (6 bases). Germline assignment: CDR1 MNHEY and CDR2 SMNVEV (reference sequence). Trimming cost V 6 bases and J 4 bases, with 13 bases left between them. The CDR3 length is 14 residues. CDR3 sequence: CASSAGTPNQPQHF. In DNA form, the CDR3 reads TGTGCCAGCAGCGCCGGGACACCTAATCAGCCCCAGCATTTT.

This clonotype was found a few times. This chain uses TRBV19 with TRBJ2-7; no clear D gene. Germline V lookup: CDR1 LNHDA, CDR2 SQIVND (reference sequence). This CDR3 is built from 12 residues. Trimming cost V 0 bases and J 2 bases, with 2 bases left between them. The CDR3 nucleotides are TGTGCCAGTAGTATAGATACCTACGAGCAGTACTTC. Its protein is CASSIDTYEQYF.

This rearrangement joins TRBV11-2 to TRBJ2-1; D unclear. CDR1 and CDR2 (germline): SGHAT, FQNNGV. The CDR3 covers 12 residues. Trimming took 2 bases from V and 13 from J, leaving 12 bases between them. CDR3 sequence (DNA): TGTGCCAGCAGCTTAACCCCGGGCTCACAGTTCTTC. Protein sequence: CASSLTPGSQFF.

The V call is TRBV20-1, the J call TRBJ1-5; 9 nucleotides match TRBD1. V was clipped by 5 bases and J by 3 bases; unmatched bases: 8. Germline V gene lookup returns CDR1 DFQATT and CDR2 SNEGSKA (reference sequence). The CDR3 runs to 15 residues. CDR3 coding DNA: TGCAGTGCTGCCCGGACAGGGGCAGACAATCAGCCCCAGCATTTT. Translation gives CSAARTGADNQPQHF.

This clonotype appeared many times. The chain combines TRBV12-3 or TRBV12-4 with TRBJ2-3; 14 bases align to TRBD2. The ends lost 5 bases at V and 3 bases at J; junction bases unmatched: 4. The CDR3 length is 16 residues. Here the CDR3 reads CASSLRLAGGTDTQYF. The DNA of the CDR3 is TGTGCCAGCAGTCTCCGACTAGCGGGAGGGACAGATACGCAGTATTTT.

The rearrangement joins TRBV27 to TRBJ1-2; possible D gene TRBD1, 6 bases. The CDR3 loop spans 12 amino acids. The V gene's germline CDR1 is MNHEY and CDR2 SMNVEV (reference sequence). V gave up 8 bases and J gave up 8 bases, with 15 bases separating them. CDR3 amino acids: CASYREKRGYTF. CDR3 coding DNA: TGTGCCAGCTACAGGGAGAAAAGGGGCTACACCTTC.

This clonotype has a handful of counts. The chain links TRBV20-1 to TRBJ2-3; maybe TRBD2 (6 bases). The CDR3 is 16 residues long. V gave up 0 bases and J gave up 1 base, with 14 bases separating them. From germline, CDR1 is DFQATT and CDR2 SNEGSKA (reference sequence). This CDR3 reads CSARDRLSGGTDTQYF. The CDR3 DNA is TGCAGTGCTAGAGATCGCTTGTCGGGGGGCACAGATACGCAGTATTTT.

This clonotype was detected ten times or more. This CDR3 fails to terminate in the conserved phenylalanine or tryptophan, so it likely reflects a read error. CDR3 loop: CASSLMDRAEAFL. The CDR3 DNA sequence: TGTGCCAGCAGTTTAATGGACAGGGCTGAAGCTTTCCTT. The rearrangement links TRBV12-3 or TRBV12-4 to TRBJ1-1; the match to TRBD1 covers 8 bases. After removal of 2 bases from V and 6 bases from J, the junction contained 2 bases not matched to a gene. The CDR3 is made up of 13 amino acids.

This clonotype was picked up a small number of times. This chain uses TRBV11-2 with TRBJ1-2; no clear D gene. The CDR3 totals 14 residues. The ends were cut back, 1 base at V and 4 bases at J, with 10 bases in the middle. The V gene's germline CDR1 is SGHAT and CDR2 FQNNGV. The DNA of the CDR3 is TGTGCCAGCAGCTTAGGGCGGACCACCTATGGCTACACCTTC. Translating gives CASSLGRTTYGYTF.

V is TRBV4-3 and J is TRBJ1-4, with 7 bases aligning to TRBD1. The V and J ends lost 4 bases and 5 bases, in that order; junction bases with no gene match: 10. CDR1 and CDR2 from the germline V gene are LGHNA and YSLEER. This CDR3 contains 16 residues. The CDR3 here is CASSPSQRQGNEKLFF. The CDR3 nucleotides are TGCGCCAGCAGCCCAAGCCAGAGACAGGGAAATGAAAAACTGTTTTTT.

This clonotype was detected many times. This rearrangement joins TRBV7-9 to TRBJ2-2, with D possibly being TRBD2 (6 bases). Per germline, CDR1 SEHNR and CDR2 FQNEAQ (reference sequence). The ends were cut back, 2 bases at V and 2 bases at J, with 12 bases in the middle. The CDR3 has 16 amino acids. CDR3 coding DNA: TGTGCCAGCAGCTTAACACAACTAGCAAACACCGGGGAGCTGTTTTTT. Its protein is CASSLTQLANTGELFF.

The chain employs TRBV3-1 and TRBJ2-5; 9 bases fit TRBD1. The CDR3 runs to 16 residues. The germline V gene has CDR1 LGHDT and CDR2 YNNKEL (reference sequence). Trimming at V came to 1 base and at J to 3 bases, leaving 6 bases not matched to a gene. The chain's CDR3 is CASSQGPWDREETQYF. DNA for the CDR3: TGTGCCAGCAGCCAAGGCCCCTGGGACAGGGAAGAGACCCAGTACTTC.